This T cell receptor (beta chain) was observed in a study of cytomegalovirus exposure and HLA in healthy donors. The study's findings and limits: Specificity of a few CMV-associated chains for CMV antigens was verified in vitro. In a later analysis, at a false discovery rate of 0.05, 15,000 to 20,000 TCR beta sequences were associated with HLA alleles.

Concerning this clone itself: Antigen: not known.

The PCR contained 60 Vbeta and 13 Jbeta primers. Data came from immunoSEQ multiplex PCR; TCRdb stores just in-frame clones and leaves some out. The repertoire consists of approximately 90,000 clones, with about 74% occurring once and the leading ten covering about 3%. The germline gives CDR1 SGHVS, CDR2 FQNEAQ. The CDR3 sequence is 13 residues long. V gave up 8 bases and J gave up 14 bases; unmatched junction bases: 10. The TCR comes from a man aged 40-50 years in good health and CMV-seronegative. The material sequenced was PBMCs. The chain uses TRBV7-8 and TRBJ2-1; 12 bases match TRBD1. CDR3 DNA sequence: TGTGCCAGCCGTAGGGACAGGGGGCGGGTGGAGTTCTTC. Protein product: CASRRDRGRVEFF.